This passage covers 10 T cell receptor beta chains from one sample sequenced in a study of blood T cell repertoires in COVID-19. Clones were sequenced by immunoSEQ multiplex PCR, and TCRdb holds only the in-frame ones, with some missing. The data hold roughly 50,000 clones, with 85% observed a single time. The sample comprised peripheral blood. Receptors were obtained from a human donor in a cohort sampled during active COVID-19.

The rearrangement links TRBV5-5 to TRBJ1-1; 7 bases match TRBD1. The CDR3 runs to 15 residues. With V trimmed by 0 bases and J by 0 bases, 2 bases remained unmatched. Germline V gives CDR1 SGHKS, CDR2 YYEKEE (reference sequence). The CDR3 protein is CASSLGDSMNTEAFF. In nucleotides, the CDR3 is TGTGCCAGCAGCTTGGGGGACAGTATGAACACTGAAGCTTTCTTT.

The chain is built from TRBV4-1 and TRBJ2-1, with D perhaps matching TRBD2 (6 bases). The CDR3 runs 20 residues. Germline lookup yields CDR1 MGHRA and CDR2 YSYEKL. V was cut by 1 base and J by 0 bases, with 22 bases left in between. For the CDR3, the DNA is TGCGCCAGCAGCCAAGGGTCCGCGGGACCGCTGACAGTCTCCTACAATGAGCAGTTCTTC. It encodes CASSQGSAGPLTVSYNEQFF.

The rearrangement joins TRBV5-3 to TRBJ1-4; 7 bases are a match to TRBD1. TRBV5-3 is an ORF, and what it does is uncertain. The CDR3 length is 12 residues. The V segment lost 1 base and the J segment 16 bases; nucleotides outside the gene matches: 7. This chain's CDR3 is CARSLTYNRGFF. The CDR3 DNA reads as TGTGCCAGAAGCTTGACTTACAACAGGGGGTTTTTT.

The CDR3 DNA sequence: TGCGCCAGCGCTCCGGGACTAGTGGTCCCCTACAATGAGCAGTTCTTC. Its translation is CASAPGLVVPYNEQFF. The chain uses TRBV4-1 and TRBJ2-1; TRBD2 aligns across 8 bases. After removal of 8 bases from V and 2 bases from J, the junction contained 11 bases not matched to a gene. There are 16 residues in the CDR3. Germline V CDR1 and CDR2: MGHRA, YSYEKL.

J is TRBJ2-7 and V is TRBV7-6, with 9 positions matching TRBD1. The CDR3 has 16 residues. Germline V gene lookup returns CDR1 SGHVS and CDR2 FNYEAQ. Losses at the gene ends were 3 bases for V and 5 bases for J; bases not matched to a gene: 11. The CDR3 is CASSLRTGQGSHEQYF. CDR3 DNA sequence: TGTGCCAGCAGCTTGAGGACGGGACAGGGATCCCACGAGCAGTACTTC.

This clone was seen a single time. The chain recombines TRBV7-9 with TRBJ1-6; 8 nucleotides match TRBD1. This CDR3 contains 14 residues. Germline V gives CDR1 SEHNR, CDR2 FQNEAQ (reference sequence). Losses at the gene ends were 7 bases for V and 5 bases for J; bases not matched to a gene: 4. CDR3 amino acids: CASTLGQDNSPLHF. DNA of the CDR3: TGTGCCAGCACCTTGGGACAGGATAATTCACCCCTCCACTTT. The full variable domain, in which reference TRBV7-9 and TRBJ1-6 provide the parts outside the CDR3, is DTGVSQNPRHKITKRGQNVTFRCDPISEHNRLYWYRQTLGQGPEFLTYFQNEAQLEKSRLLSDRFSAERPKGSFSTLEIQRTEQGDSAMYLCASTLGQDNSPLHFGNGTRLTVT.

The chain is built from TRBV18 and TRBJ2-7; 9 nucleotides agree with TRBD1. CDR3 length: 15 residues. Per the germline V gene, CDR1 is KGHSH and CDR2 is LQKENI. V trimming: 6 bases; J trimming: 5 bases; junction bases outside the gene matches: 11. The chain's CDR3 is CASSETGTGTHEQYF. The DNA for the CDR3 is TGTGCCAGCTCGGAAACCGGGACAGGGACACACGAGCAGTACTTC.

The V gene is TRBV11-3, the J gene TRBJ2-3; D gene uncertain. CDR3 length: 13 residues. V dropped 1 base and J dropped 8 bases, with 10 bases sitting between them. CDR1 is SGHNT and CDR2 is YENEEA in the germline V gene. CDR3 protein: CASSLVNTGTQYF. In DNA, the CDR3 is TGTGCCAGCAGCTTAGTGAATACGGGTACGCAGTATTTT. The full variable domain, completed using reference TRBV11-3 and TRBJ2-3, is EAGVVQSPRYKIIEKKQPVAFWCNPISGHNTLYWYLQNLGQGPELLIRYENEEAVDDSQLPKDRFSAERLKGVDSTLKIQPAELGDSAVYLCASSLVNTGTQYFGPGTRLTVL.

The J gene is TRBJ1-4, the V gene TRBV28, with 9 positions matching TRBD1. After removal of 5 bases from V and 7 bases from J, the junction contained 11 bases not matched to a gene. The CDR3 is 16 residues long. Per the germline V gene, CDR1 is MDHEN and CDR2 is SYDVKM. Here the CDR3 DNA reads TGTGCCAGCAGTCCCCGCCCTGGACAGGGGCCTGAAAAACTGTTTTTT. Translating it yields CASSPRPGQGPEKLFF. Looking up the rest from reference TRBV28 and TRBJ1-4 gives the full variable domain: DVKVTQSSRYLVKRTGEKVFLECVQDMDHENMFWYRQDPGLGLRLIYFSYDVKMKEKGDIPEGYSVSREKKERFSLILESASTNQTSMYLCASSPRPGQGPEKLFFGSGTQLSVL.

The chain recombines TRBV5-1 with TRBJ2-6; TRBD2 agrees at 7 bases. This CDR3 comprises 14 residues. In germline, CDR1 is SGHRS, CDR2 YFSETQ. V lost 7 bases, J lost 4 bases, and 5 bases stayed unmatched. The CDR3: CASAGVSGANVLTF. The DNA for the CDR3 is TGCGCCAGCGCGGGGGTGTCCGGGGCCAACGTCCTGACTTTC.